The 4 T cell receptor beta chains in this list originate from one sample, sequenced in a study of T cell responses to AZD1222 COVID-19 vaccine. Assay: immunoSEQ multiplex PCR; the TCRdb copy retains only in-frame clones and omits some. The repertoire consists of 95,000 to 130,000 clones, with approximately 83% occurring once and the leading ten covering roughly 3.9%. The specimen comprised peripheral blood, sampled on day 0 of MenACWY control vaccination. The receptors derive from an adult in good health.

This clone appeared a single time. The chain joins TRBV7-9 to TRBJ1-6, with no clear D. CDR1 SEHNR and CDR2 FQNEAQ come from the germline V gene (reference sequence). The CDR3 contains 13 residues. V lost 3 bases and J lost 7, with 7 bases in between. For the CDR3, the DNA is TGTGCCAGCAGCTTGTCTGGGAATTCACCCCTCCACTTT. Encoded protein: CASSLSGNSPLHF.

V and J are TRBV4-1 and TRBJ1-3; maybe TRBD1 (6 bases). The CDR3 has 18 amino acids. Trimming removed 0 bases at V and 0 bases at J, with 15 bases between. CDR1 MGHRA and CDR2 YSYEKL come from the germline V gene. CDR3 residues: CASSQDVSGGTSGNTIYF. The CDR3 coding sequence is TGCGCCAGCAGCCAAGATGTATCCGGGGGCACCTCTGGAAACACCATATATTTT.

This rearrangement joins TRBV28 to TRBJ1-3, with D uncertain. The CDR3 spans 15 residues. In germline, CDR1 is MDHEN, CDR2 SYDVKM. Deletions cut 5 bases from V and 0 bases from J, with 11 bases between. The CDR3 nucleotides read TGTGCCAGCAGTCTGGACGGAAACTCTGGAAACACCATATATTTT. Protein sequence: CASSLDGNSGNTIYF. Variable domain in full (rest from reference TRBV28 and TRBJ1-3): DVKVTQSSRYLVKRTGEKVFLECVQDMDHENMFWYRQDPGLGLRLIYFSYDVKMKEKGDIPEGYSVSREKKERFSLILESASTNQTSMYLCASSLDGNSGNTIYFGEGSWLTVV.

The rearrangement links TRBV24-1 to TRBJ2-2; the D is unclear. This CDR3 has 13 amino acids. Germline V gene lookup returns CDR1 KGHDR and CDR2 SFDVKD. With 6 bases removed from V and 0 bases from J, the gap between germline ends came to 4 bases. CDR3 amino acids: CATSKTNTGELFF. CDR3 nucleotide sequence: TGTGCCACCAGTAAAACGAACACCGGGGAGCTGTTTTTT.